This T cell receptor (beta chain) emerged from a study of CD8 T cells in ankylosing spondylitis. One entry per CDR3 protein results from TCRdb running MiXCR on the 5' RACE reads. The table has 30,000 to 45,000 distinct CDR3 sequences, 4.5% to 6% seen once; the top ten hold around 12%. Germline lookup yields CDR1 SGHRS and CDR2 YFSETQ. The CDR3 spans 18 residues. V lost 4 bases, J lost 2 bases, and 16 bases stayed unmatched. This clonotype was seen at least ten times. The target antigen is unknown. Study results and limitations: Reports say disease-linked clones showed up significantly more in matched ankylosing spondylitis synovial fluid. It appeared that ankylosing spondylitis blood was characterized by a TCR beta motif of several highly homologous variants.

The TCR sequence derives from a male donor with ankylosing spondylitis or in good health (not recorded which). The sample consisted of blood, either unsorted or a sorted T cell fraction (not recorded which). J is TRBJ2-7 and V is TRBV5-1; 9 bases fit TRBD1. The CDR3 sequence is CASSPGAYRDRVTYEQYF. Here the CDR3 DNA reads TGCGCCAGCAGCCCCGGGGCGTACCGGGACAGGGTAACCTACGAGCAGTACTTC.